This T cell receptor beta chain appears in the sequencing data of a study of blood T cell repertoires in COVID-19. At the level of the study: Sources were T cells, B-cell-depleted T cells, or PBMCs; the material itself was cDNA or gDNA.

Comment on this clone: The same CDR3 can be traced to other DNA sequences in this sample.

Profiling relied on immunoSEQ multiplex PCR, and the TCRdb table lists in-frame clones only, not all of them. The sample lists a few hundred thousand clones; 87% were seen once. The CDR3 totals 15 residues. Trimming took off 4 bases at V and 4 bases at J, with 14 bases between the two ends. Germline V gene data show CDR1 as SNHLY and CDR2 as FYNNEI. Cohorts were based on clinical histories the participants reported. This clonotype was sampled from a woman in her thirties who had recovered from COVID-19. The chain links TRBV2 to TRBJ1-5, with a possible D match to TRBD1 (6 bases). The sequenced sample consisted of PBMCs or T cells enriched from blood (not recorded which). This CDR3 reads CASSVQGLGNQPQHF. CDR3 nucleotide sequence: TGTGCCAGCAGTGTGCAGGGGCTGGGAAATCAGCCCCAGCATTTT.